This record covers a single T cell receptor (beta chain). The data originate from a study of blood T cells in healthy people across ages. The donors, all healthy, were Caucasians living in Russia, aged roughly 6 to 100. Sample-barcoded 5' priming and a J-beta primer mix drove a second PCR of about 6 to 12 cycles. TCRdb passed the 5' RACE reads through MiXCR, listing each CDR3 protein once. The sample lists some 800,000 distinct CDR3 sequences; about 42% were seen once. This CDR3 is 13 amino acids long. This sequence originates from a man aged 60-69 years in good health. The sample consisted of blood. V gene TRBV21-1 combines with J gene TRBJ2-1. TRBV21-1 is labeled a pseudogene. The CDR3 loop is CASSDKQYNEQFF. CDR3 bases: TGTGCCAGCAGCGATAAACAGTACAATGAGCAGTTCTTC.